This TCR beta chain is drawn from a study of cytomegalovirus exposure and HLA in healthy donors (dated 2017 in TCRdb). As for the study more broadly: The roughly 670 repertoires of the first cohort and the approximately 110 validation repertoires were produced on the same platform, according to a later analysis. High-throughput TCR immunosequencing, statistical association of individual TCRs with disease status, and machine learning were combined to predict cytomegalovirus infection status. Along with the approximately 620-subject first cohort, a separate validation cohort of around 120 different subjects was used. The study aimed to test whether cataloging public T cell receptors could reveal signatures of past pathogen exposure. The study at large found these results: In vitro tests confirmed that a few of the cytomegalovirus-associated TCR beta chains recognize cytomegalovirus antigens. It was suggested by the authors that the approach could potentially be generalized to other disease states and immunological phenotypes. The classifier was reported to diagnose cytomegalovirus status with high specificity and sensitivity in both the original and validation cohorts. Of the cluster scores, 94% were above 0 in a later analysis, which found that TCRs clustered in the first cohort also tended to co-occur in the 95 to 150 validation repertoires. The study listed approximately 150 TCR beta chains as associated with cytomegalovirus. A later analysis lacked HLA typing for the validation cohort, so it scored co-occurrence in that cohort across all 130 or so repertoires. Across donors, most TCR sequences were observed very rarely, whereas some public TCRs were present in many individuals.

Sequences MGHDK (CDR1) and SYGVNS (CDR2) are obtained from the germline V gene. Including the terminal cysteine and phenylalanine, the CDR3 comprises 15 residues. Here the CDR3 DNA is all that survives: 45 bases in frame from base 1. To note about this clone: Which antigen it targets is not known. The germline gene is not matched at one end of the junction; a read error may be the cause.

Receptor libraries were prepared by the immunoSEQ multiplex PCR assay. The original pipeline was this. A statistical classification framework was built for diagnosing cytomegalovirus status from the catalog of TCR beta chain sequences. In TCRdb, the immuneACCESS table is reduced to in-frame sequences with V and J assigned. These tables do not hold every clone; where another copy was compared, an unresolved V gene accounts for under half, and the others remain unexplained. V and J calls and clone size follow that table, whereas D and trimming were derived from the DNA. Counted in this sample were around 200,000 clones; around 81% of them appeared once. 2.5% to 3% of the sample rests with the top ten. Donors formed part of the validation cohort, which comprised 120 subjects and was distinct from the first cohort of under 800 subjects.

The sample taken for sequencing was PBMCs. The sequence joins TRBV25-1 to TRBJ2-3, and 10 bases in between align with TRBD1. The receptor was isolated from a woman younger than 35 in good health and CMV-seropositive. The CDR3 has the sequence CAGRQGAGSTDTQYF. The nucleotide sequence reads as follows: TGTGCCGGCAGACAGGGGGCCGGGTCCACAGATACGCAGTATTTT.